This TCR beta chain was recovered during a study of blood T cell repertoires in COVID-19. Overall study context: Acute and convalescent COVID-19 samples came from the United States, Italy and Spain. T cells, B-cell-depleted T cells, or PBMCs supplied cDNA or gDNA.

In germline, CDR1 is LGHDT, CDR2 YNNKEL (reference sequence). This CDR3 contains 17 residues. Unmatched junction bases numbered 14, after V lost 1 base and J lost 5 bases. In the original analysis: Scientists estimated how many nucleated cells there were by amplifying reference gene primers. Repertoires were generated with immunoSEQ multiplex PCR, while TCRdb's copy carries only in-frame clones and drops some. V and J calls and clone size are those listed in that table; D and trimming were worked out from the DNA. The sample yields about 150,000 clones, approximately 90% seen once. V and J are TRBV3-1 (or the pseudogene TRBV3-2) and TRBJ2-7; 7 bases fit TRBD1. The receptor was isolated from a woman aged 35 to 49 with acute or convalescent COVID-19. Sequenced sample: peripheral blood. The CDR3 region has the DNA TGTGCCAGCAGCCAAGGGTTTAGGGCAGGGGGATTCCACGAGCAGTACTTC. It is translated as CASSQGFRAGGFHEQYF.